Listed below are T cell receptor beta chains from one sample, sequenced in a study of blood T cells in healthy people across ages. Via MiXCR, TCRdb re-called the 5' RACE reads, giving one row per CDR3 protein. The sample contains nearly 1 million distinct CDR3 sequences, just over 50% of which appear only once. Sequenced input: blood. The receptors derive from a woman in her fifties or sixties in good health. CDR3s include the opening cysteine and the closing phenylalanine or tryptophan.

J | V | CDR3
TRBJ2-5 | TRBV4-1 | CASSQDRQGLQETQYF
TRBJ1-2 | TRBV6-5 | CASSYLSGYGYTF
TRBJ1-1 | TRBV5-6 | CASSLGFGQYEAFF
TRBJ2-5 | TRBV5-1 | CASSLDGSGETQYF
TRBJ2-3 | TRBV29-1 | CSEEGQGVDTQYF
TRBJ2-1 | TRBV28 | CASRLGGGDNEQFF
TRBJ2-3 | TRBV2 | CASSERITDTQYF
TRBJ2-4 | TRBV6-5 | CASSDSRDKTVAKNIQYF
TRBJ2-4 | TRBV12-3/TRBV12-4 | CASSFGREDIQYF
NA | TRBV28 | CASSEVGQLYNEQYF
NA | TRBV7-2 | CASSLAGWLLRETQYF
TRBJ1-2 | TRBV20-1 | CSASQGVGYTF
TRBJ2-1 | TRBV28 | CASSPVYTNNEQFF
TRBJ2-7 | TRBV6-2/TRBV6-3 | CATSWGRNYEQYF
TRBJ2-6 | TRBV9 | CASGDRGSGANVLTF
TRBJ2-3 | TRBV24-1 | CATSRGGTDTQYF
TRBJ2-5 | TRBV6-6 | CASSIGLAAYQETQYF
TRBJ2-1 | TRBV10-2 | CASSGVERLSGEIDNEQFF
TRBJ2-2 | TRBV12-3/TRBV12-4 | CASRPKTGPNTGELFF
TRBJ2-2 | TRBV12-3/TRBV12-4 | CASSLGLLTGELFF
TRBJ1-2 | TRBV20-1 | CSARPTTAGKGYGYTF
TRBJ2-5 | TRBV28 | CASSLLSGRAGETQYF
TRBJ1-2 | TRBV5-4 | CASSFKGRDYGYTF
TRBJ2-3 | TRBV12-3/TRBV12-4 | CASSCRFRADVQYF
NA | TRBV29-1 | CSVTPGTGEFGTQYF
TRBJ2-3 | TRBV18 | CASSPRTGLADTQYF
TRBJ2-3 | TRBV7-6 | CASSLAPGTGGSSGTDTQYF
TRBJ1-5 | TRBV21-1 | CASSIRLRGHESNQPQHF
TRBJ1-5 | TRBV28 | CASSPSTQPQHF
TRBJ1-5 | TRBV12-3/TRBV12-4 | CASTLLRDTVGGNQPQHF
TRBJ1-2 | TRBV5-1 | CASRPPATGLYGYTF
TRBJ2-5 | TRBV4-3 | CASSDGWAGGETQYF
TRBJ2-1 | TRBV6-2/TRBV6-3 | CASGTSGSNEQFF
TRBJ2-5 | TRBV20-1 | CSARRRVQETQYF
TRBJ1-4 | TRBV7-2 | CASSRGKNEKLFF
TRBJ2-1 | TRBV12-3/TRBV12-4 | CASSPRDSEQFF
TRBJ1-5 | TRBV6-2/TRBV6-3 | CASTPIPGQITQPQHF
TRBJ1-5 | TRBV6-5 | CASRHPDQPQHF
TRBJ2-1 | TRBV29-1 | CSVKPGGHEQFF
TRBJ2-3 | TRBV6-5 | CASSYTQSGTDTQYF
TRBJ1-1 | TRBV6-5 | CASSYSGGPTEAFF
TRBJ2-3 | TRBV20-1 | CSINERGKATDTQYF
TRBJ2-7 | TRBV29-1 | CSVDIAGAYEQYF
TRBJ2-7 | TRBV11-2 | CASSLGRVWVYEQYF
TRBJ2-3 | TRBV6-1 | CASSPPPGQGFTDTQYF
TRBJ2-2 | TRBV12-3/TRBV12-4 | CASTAVSVGELFF
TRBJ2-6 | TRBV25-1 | CASSEQGFHASGANVLTF